Reported below is one T cell receptor beta chain. Its antigen is not identified. Some clones are missing from TCRdb's copy, which holds only in-frame ones; the method was immunoSEQ multiplex PCR. The table lists about 2.5 million clones, less than 95% of them singletons. This sample was taken from a study of shared clonotypes between healthy human individuals. Findings and limits, study-wide: Large sequencing depth failed to make sorted-subset sequencing complete, rarefaction showed. Non-shared clonotypes had lower generation probabilities than those shared by all four donors.

Donors comprised healthy HIV-negative adults lacking recent acute infections or vaccinations. A split of CD4+ cells into CD45RA+ naive and CD45RA-negative memory subsets was performed. The clonotype was recovered from a man between 18 and 29 years old in good health. Some clones in this sample may be carry-over from other donors' samples. What was sequenced was naive CD4+ T cells from PBMCs. The subset is: CD45RA+ positively selected.

DNA of the CDR3: TGCGCCAGCAGCCAAGATGATACGGAGGTATACGAGCAGTACTTC. This codes for CASSQDDTEVYEQYF. The chain employs TRBV4-1 and TRBJ2-5; D possibly corresponds to TRBD2 (5 bases). The J call may not be correct, given that the DNA end is closer to TRBJ2-7. From germline, CDR1 is MGHRA and CDR2 YSYEKL. The CDR3 extends over 15 amino acids.